Included here is one TCR beta chain sequence, with context. The entry originates in a study of shared clonotypes between healthy human individuals. The method was immunoSEQ multiplex PCR; TCRdb's version includes in-frame clones alone and lacks a portion of them. The profile shows hundreds of thousands of clones, roughly 78% of them singletons. CDR1 and CDR2 from the germline V gene are MNHNS and SASEGT. This CDR3 region has 14 residues. The V segment lost 3 bases and the J segment 2 bases; nucleotides outside the gene matches: 4. There were no recent acute infections or vaccinations among the donors, who were healthy HIV-negative adults.

V and J are TRBV6-1 and TRBJ2-7; the match to TRBD2 covers 7 bases. The clonotype originates from a woman aged 30 to 39 in good health. The material sequenced was memory CD4+ T cells sorted from blood. Subset in this sample: CD45RA-negative fraction. For the CDR3, the DNA is TGTGCCAGCAGTGATTGGGGGAGGGCCTACGAGCAGTACTTC. As protein: CASSDWGRAYEQYF.